The source of this T cell receptor (beta chain) is a study of radiotherapy plus CTLA-4 blockade in lung cancer. CDR3 length: 12 residues. V lost 4 bases and J lost 6, with 9 bases in between. Germline values: CDR1 SGHAT, CDR2 FQNNGV. Method: immunoSEQ multiplex PCR; TCRdb's copy keeps in-frame clones and lacks some. Among 45,000 or so clones, around 69% were seen once, and the ten largest hold around 10%. Material: peripheral blood, obtained from a patient treated with radiotherapy plus ipilimumab. The source is a human donor with non-small cell lung cancer who had stable disease on radiotherapy plus ipilimumab. The rearrangement uses TRBV11-2 and TRBJ1-2; D remains ambiguous. The CDR3: CASSSNTDGYTF. The CDR3 nucleotides are TGTGCCAGCAGCTCGAACACAGATGGCTACACCTTC.